Each of the 10 T cell receptor beta chains below was sequenced from the same sample in a study of beta chain features in type 1 diabetes. The whole isolated RNA underwent reverse transcription, so sequencing captured expressed TCRB transcripts. Repertoires were generated with immunoSEQ multiplex PCR, while TCRdb's copy carries only in-frame clones and drops some. The sample consists of around 120,000 clones, 17% of them appearing once. Broader study findings: Researchers report that Type 1 diabetes patients had moderately but significantly shorter TCRB CDR3s across all four CD4+ subsets.

For these TCRs, the target antigens are not known. The sample comprised central memory CD4+ T cells from blood. Receptors originate from a man between 18 and 29 years old with type 1 diabetes.

The sample holds a few counts of this clone. J is TRBJ2-4 and V is TRBV28; D gene ambiguous. The CDR3 contains 16 residues. The V gene's germline CDR1 is MDHEN and CDR2 SYDVKM. Trimming removed 4 bases from V and 0 bases from J, with 13 bases in between. CDR3 sequence (DNA): TGTGCCAGCAGTTCGACCCCCTTTGGAGCCAAAAACATTCAGTACTTC. This sequence encodes CASSSTPFGAKNIQYF.

This chain links TRBV4-1 with TRBJ2-5; D remains ambiguous. The CDR3 covers 14 residues. The V and J ends lost 4 bases and 1 base respectively, with 10 bases between them. Germline V gene sequence: CDR1 MGHRA, CDR2 YSYEKL. The CDR3 DNA sequence: TGCGCCAGCAGCCCCCCCCAACTCCAAGAGACCCAGTACTTC. Its protein is CASSPPQLQETQYF.

This clone was observed a handful of times. This sequence joins TRBV5-1 and TRBJ2-5, with D perhaps TRBD2 (6 bases). This CDR3 has 16 residues. Germline V gene data show CDR1 as SGHRS and CDR2 as YFSETQ. V was shortened by 5 bases and J by 0 bases, with 17 bases between the two germline ends. The DNA for the CDR3 is TGCGCCAGCAGATCGACTAGAGGCGCCTACCAAGAGACCCAGTACTTC. Its protein product is CASRSTRGAYQETQYF.

The J gene is TRBJ2-7, the V gene TRBV2; D call uncertain. The CDR3 is 10 amino acids. Trimming cost V 5 bases and J 1 base, with 0 bases left between them. Germline V gene lookup returns CDR1 SNHLY and CDR2 FYNNEI. CDR3 loop: CASSSYEQYF. CDR3 DNA sequence: TGTGCCAGCAGTTCCTACGAGCAGTACTTC.

The V call is TRBV2, the J call TRBJ2-3, with D maybe TRBD2 (5 bases). Trimming took 7 bases from V and 6 from J, leaving 20 bases between them. Germline V gene data show CDR1 as SNHLY and CDR2 as FYNNEI. CDR3 length: 15 amino acids. CDR3 nucleotide sequence: TGTGCCAGCAAGAGGGCTGGGCCCCTAGGTGATACGCAGTATTTT. It translates to CASKRAGPLGDTQYF.

The J gene is TRBJ1-4, the V gene TRBV7-2; 7 nucleotides align to TRBD1. The length of the CDR3 is 16 residues. Germline V lookup: CDR1 SGHTA, CDR2 FQGNSA. V lost 7 bases and J lost 3; bases outside the gene matches: 11. The CDR3 here is CASTRIGGRANEKLFF. The CDR3 DNA sequence: TGTGCCAGCACCCGAATAGGGGGCCGGGCTAATGAAAAACTGTTTTTT.

Only a few counts were recorded for this clone. This chain uses TRBV4-1 with TRBJ2-4; D call uncertain. Trimming left V 0 bases short and J 1 base short, with 7 bases between. CDR1 and CDR2 from the germline V gene are MGHRA and YSYEKL. CDR3 size: 15 residues. The CDR3 reads CASSQDTVAKNIQYF. The DNA of the CDR3 is TGCGCCAGCAGCCAAGATACAGTGGCCAAAAACATTCAGTACTTC.

This clone was detected only once. The genes are TRBV4-1 and TRBJ2-1; possibly TRBD1 or TRBD2 for D (5 bases each). The CDR3 has 16 amino acids. The V gene's germline CDR1 is MGHRA and CDR2 YSYEKL. The V end lost 0 bases, the J end lost 1 base, and 10 bases lay between the germline ends. The CDR3 DNA reads as TGCGCCAGCAGCCAAGATCGGGACGCTTCCTACAATGAGCAGTTCTTC. Protein sequence: CASSQDRDASYNEQFF.

This clone was found a few times. The chain links TRBV7-6 to TRBJ2-5; no clear D. Germline V gene lookup returns CDR1 SGHVS and CDR2 FNYEAQ. V lost 8 bases to trimming and J lost 2 bases, with 9 bases between them. The CDR3 totals 12 residues. The chain's CDR3 is CASGVFQETQYF. For the CDR3, the DNA is TGTGCCAGCGGAGTATTTCAAGAGACCCAGTACTTC.

The V and J genes are TRBV5-4 and TRBJ2-3; D call uncertain. With 4 bases removed from V and 1 base from J, the gap between germline ends came to 13 bases. The CDR3 runs 15 residues. CDR1 is SGHNT and CDR2 is YYREEE in the germline V gene (reference sequence). Written as DNA, the CDR3 is TGTGCCAGCAGCCCACCAGACTCCGGCACAGATACGCAGTATTTT. Protein: CASSPPDSGTDTQYF.